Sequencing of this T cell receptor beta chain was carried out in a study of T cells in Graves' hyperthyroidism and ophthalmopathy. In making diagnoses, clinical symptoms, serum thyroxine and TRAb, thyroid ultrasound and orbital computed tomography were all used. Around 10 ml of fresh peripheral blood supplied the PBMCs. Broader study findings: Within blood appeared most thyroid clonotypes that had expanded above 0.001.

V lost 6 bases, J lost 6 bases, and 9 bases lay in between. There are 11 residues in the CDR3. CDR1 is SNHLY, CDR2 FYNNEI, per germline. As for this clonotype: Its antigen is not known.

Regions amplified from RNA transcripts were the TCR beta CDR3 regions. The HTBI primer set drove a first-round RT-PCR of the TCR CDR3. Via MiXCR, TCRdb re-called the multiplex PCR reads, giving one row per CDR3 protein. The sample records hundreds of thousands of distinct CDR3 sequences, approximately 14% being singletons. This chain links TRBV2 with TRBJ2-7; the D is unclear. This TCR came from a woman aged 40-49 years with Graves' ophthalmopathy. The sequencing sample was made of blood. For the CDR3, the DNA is TGTGCCAGCAGAATCTACGGCGAGCAGTACTTC. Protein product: CASRIYGEQYF.